The 20 T cell receptor beta chains below come from one sample, sequenced in a study of PD-1 blockade in classical Hodgkin lymphoma. Relapse was seen in all patients after autologous stem cell transplantation, and brentuximab vedotin exposure was variable. The data were produced by immunoSEQ multiplex PCR, yet TCRdb's version contains in-frame clones alone and is incomplete. The sample has roughly 50,000 clones, 65% to 85% seen once. The specimen comprised peripheral blood mononuclear cells (PBMCs), sampled at baseline. All receptors derive from a human donor with classical Hodgkin lymphoma.

This chain connects TRBV4-1 to TRBJ2-5; TRBD2 agrees at 9 bases. CDR1 is MGHRA, CDR2 YSYEKL, per germline. The CDR3 totals 20 residues. Unmatched junction bases numbered 20, after V lost 2 bases and J lost 4 bases. The CDR3 bases are TGCGCCAGCAGCCAACTAGGTGCCTTTAGAGGGCGGGAGGGGGGAGAGACCCAGTACTTC. Translating it yields CASSQLGAFRGREGGETQYF.

This rearrangement joins TRBV4-1 to TRBJ2-2; 13 positions agree with TRBD2. V lost 6 bases and J lost 4; bases outside the gene matches: 17. The germline gives CDR1 MGHRA, CDR2 YSYEKL. The CDR3 sequence is 20 residues long. CDR3 amino acids: CASSMPGLAGKGGFTGELFF. DNA of the CDR3: TGCGCCAGCAGTATGCCGGGACTAGCGGGAAAGGGCGGTTTCACCGGGGAGCTGTTTTTT.

The V call is TRBV13, the J call TRBJ2-1; 9 bases are a match to TRBD2. The CDR3 totals 17 residues. The germline V gene encodes CDR1 PRHDT and CDR2 FYEKMQ (reference sequence). Trimming cost V 5 bases and J 7 bases; bases outside gene matches: 15. The CDR3 here is CASSRSGRSRMGNEQFF. The DNA of the CDR3 is TGTGCCAGCAGCCGAAGCGGGAGGTCTCGAATGGGGAATGAGCAGTTCTTC.

The chain recombines TRBV18 with TRBJ1-5; D is unclear. Germline CDR1 and CDR2: KGHSH and LQKENI. V lost 2 bases to trimming and J lost 4 bases, with 6 bases between them. This CDR3 has 13 residues. The CDR3 is CASSPGRNQPQHF. CDR3 coding DNA: TGTGCCAGCTCACCAGGGCGGAATCAGCCCCAGCATTTT. Full variable domain (rest looked up from reference TRBV18 and TRBJ1-5): NAGVMQNPRHLVRRRGQEARLRCSPMKGHSHVYWYRQLPEEGLKFMVYLQKENIIDESGMPKERFSAEFPKEGPSILRIQQVVRGDSAAYFCASSPGRNQPQHFGDGTRLSIL.

This clone was recorded a few times. This chain joins TRBV19 and TRBJ2-2; D is ambiguous. The CDR3 has 14 amino acids. The V gene lost 4 bases and the J gene lost 5 bases, with 11 bases spanning the gap. The germline gives CDR1 LNHDA, CDR2 SQIVND (reference sequence). As DNA, the CDR3 is TGTGCCAGTAGTAGCGGAAGGGAAACCGGGGAGCTGTTTTTT. This translates into CASSSGRETGELFF.

The chain couples TRBV10-1 to TRBJ1-1; D unresolved. The CDR3 length is 13 residues. V was clipped by 0 bases and J by 5 bases, with 7 bases between them. The germline CDR1 and CDR2 sequences are WNHNN and SYGVQD (reference sequence). Written as DNA, the CDR3 is TGCGCCAGCAGTGAGTCGGTGGGTACTGAAGCTTTCTTT. This codes for CASSESVGTEAFF.

This clone was seen only a few times. The V and J genes are TRBV9 and TRBJ2-3; TRBD1 is a possible D gene (6 bases). V lost 3 bases and J 7 bases, leaving 15 bases between the germline ends. Looked up from germline, CDR1 is SGDLS and CDR2 is YYNGEE. The CDR3 totals 14 residues. The CDR3 coding sequence is TGTGCCAGCAGCGGACCCCGGGACATTTATACGCAGTATTTT. Translation gives CASSGPRDIYTQYF. The full variable domain, its missing parts supplied by reference TRBV9 and TRBJ2-3, is DSGVTQTPKHLITATGQRVTLRCSPRSGDLSVYWYQQSLDQGLQFLIQYYNGEERAKGNILERFSAQQFPDLHSELNLSSLELGDSALYFCASSGPRDIYTQYFGPGTRLTVL.

The table lists this clone with a few counts. This chain links TRBV2 with TRBJ2-7, with 9 positions matching TRBD1. The CDR3 spans 15 residues. Germline CDR1 SNHLY, CDR2 FYNNEI. Unmatched junction bases numbered 11, after V lost 7 bases and J lost 4 bases. The CDR3 nucleotides read TGTGCCAGCAAAGAAGGGACAGGGACCCTATACGAGCAGTACGTC. Translation gives CASKEGTGTLYEQYV.

This chain uses TRBV25-1 with TRBJ2-3; D is unclear. The CDR3 is 17 residues long. Germline loops: CDR1 MGHDK, CDR2 SYGVNS. The ends were cut back, 2 bases at V and 3 bases at J, with 18 bases in the middle. The CDR3 DNA follows: TGTGCCAGCAGTGAAACCCGCTTCGGGTCAGAGACAGATACGCAGTATTTT. Translation gives CASSETRFGSETDTQYF. Full variable domain (remainder filled in from reference TRBV25-1 and TRBJ2-3): EADIYQTPRYLVIGTGKKITLECSQTMGHDKMYWYQQDPGMELHLIHYSYGVNSTEKGDLSSESTVSRIRTEHFPLTLESARPSHTSQYLCASSETRFGSETDTQYFGPGTRLTVL.

This chain connects TRBV4-3 to TRBJ1-1; TRBD1 matches 7 bases. CDR1 and CDR2 from the germline V gene are LGHNA and YSLEER. V was clipped by 7 bases and J by 0 bases; unmatched bases: 2. The CDR3 sequence is 13 residues long. CDR3 nucleotides: TGCGCCAGCACGGGACAGCTGAACACTGAAGCTTTCTTT. Its translation is CASTGQLNTEAFF.

J is TRBJ1-2 and V is TRBV5-1; no clear D gene. CDR3 length equals 16 residues. V lost 4 bases, J lost 4 bases, and 20 bases lay in between. The V gene's germline CDR1 is SGHRS and CDR2 YFSETQ. In DNA, the CDR3 is TGCGCCAGCAGCCCTCTCGGCCCAATAGTTGGCTATGGCTACACCTTC. Translated, it gives CASSPLGPIVGYGYTF.

V is TRBV28 and J is TRBJ1-5; the D is unclear. The V end was cut by 3 bases, the J end by 4 bases, with 7 bases between. CDR3 size: 13 residues. Germline CDR1 and CDR2: MDHEN and SYDVKM. The CDR3, as DNA: TGTGCCAGCAGTTTTTCCAGGAATCAGCCCCAGCATTTT. It encodes CASSFSRNQPQHF.

This clone was picked up a small number of times. CDR3 residues: CASSLATSGQRNEQFF. In nucleotides, the CDR3 is TGTGCCAGCAGCTTAGCGACTAGCGGGCAGAGGAATGAGCAGTTCTTC. The gene calls are TRBV7-6 and TRBJ2-1; 10 bases are a match to TRBD2. CDR3 length equals 16 residues. V shed 0 bases and J 7 bases; nucleotides not matched to a gene: 6. CDR1 is SGHVS and CDR2 is FNYEAQ in the germline V gene.

Regarding this clone: The sample contains more than one DNA sequence encoding this CDR3. The chain recombines TRBV7-8 with TRBJ1-1, with D uncertain. The CDR3 spans 13 residues. CDR1 is SGHVS and CDR2 is FQNEAQ in the germline V gene. Trimming stripped 1 base from V and 1 base from J, with 4 bases between. The CDR3 is CASSLGENTEAFF. The CDR3 DNA sequence: TGTGCCAGCAGCTTAGGGGAGAACACTGAAGCTTTCTTT.

The J gene is TRBJ1-3, the V gene TRBV27; 8 nucleotides line up with TRBD1. V was clipped by 4 bases and J by 4 bases; unmatched bases: 6. Germline V gene sequence: CDR1 MNHEY, CDR2 SMNVEV (reference sequence). This CDR3 is 15 amino acids long. The CDR3 DNA follows: TGTGCCAGCAGTTCCCTGGACAGGGAGGGAAACACCATATATTTT. It specifies CASSSLDREGNTIYF.

The rearrangement uses TRBV2 and TRBJ1-3; no reliable D call. The CDR3 runs to 13 residues. With 5 bases removed from V and 4 bases from J, the gap between germline ends came to 9 bases. In germline, CDR1 is SNHLY, CDR2 FYNNEI. CDR3 nucleotide sequence: TGTGCCAGCAGTTGGTTATCCGGAAACACCATATATTTT. The encoded protein is CASSWLSGNTIYF.

This rearrangement joins TRBV29-1 to TRBJ1-1; D possibly corresponds to TRBD1 (5 bases). V lost 1 base and J lost 5, with 11 bases in between. CDR3 size: 13 residues. Germline loops: CDR1 SQVTM, CDR2 ANQGSEA. CDR3 amino acids: CSVEVGAGTEAFF. In DNA form, the CDR3 reads TGCAGCGTTGAAGTAGGGGCGGGGACTGAAGCTTTCTTT.

This chain joins TRBV6-6 and TRBJ2-1; D possibly corresponds to TRBD1 (6 bases). V was shortened by 0 bases and J by 9 bases, with 15 bases between the two germline ends. This CDR3 contains 15 residues. Germline CDR1 MNHNY, CDR2 SVGAGI (reference sequence). CDR3: CASSYSRQGNSEQFF. The CDR3 DNA reads as TGTGCCAGCAGTTACTCGAGGCAGGGGAACTCTGAGCAGTTCTTC.

The chain recombines TRBV7-9 with TRBJ1-1; D not resolved. The CDR3 runs 12 residues. Per the germline V gene, CDR1 is SEHNR and CDR2 is FQNEAQ (reference sequence). V was clipped by 7 bases and J by 5 bases, with 11 bases between them. The CDR3 nucleotides are TGTGCCAGCACCTTTGGAGGGACTGAAGCTTTCTTT. It yields the protein CASTFGGTEAFF.

J is TRBJ1-1 and V is TRBV7-9, with D possibly being TRBD1 (6 bases). Trimming took off 4 bases at V and 5 bases at J, with 20 bases between the two ends. The germline V gene encodes CDR1 SEHNR and CDR2 FQNEAQ (reference sequence). This CDR3 spans 16 amino acids. CDR3 residues: CASSSWTAKAETEAFF. In nucleotides, the CDR3 is TGTGCCAGCAGCTCATGGACAGCTAAGGCGGAGACTGAAGCTTTCTTT.